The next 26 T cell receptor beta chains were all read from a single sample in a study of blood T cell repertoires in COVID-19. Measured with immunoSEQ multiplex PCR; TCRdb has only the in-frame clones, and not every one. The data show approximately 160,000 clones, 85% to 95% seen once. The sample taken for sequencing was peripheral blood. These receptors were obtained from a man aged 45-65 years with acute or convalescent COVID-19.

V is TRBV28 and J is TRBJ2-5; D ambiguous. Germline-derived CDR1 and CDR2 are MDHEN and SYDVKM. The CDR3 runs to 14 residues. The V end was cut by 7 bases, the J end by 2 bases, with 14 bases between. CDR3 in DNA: TGTGCCAGCACTTTGAGTACAGTACAAGAGACCCAGTACTTC. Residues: CASTLSTVQETQYF.

CDR3 bases: TGTGCCAGCAGTTTGGGAGGGGCCAATTCACCCCTCCACTTT. It encodes CASSLGGANSPLHF. The chain employs TRBV27 and TRBJ1-6; possible D gene TRBD1, 5 bases. V was pared by 3 bases and J by 7 bases, with 10 bases between. This CDR3 contains 14 residues. CDR1 is MNHEY and CDR2 is SMNVEV in the germline V gene (reference sequence).

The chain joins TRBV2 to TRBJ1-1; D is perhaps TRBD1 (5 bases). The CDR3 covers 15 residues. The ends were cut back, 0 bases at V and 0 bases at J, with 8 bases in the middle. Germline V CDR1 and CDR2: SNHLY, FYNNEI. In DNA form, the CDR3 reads TGTGCCAGCAGTGAAGCGGGGGGTTTGAACACTGAAGCTTTCTTT. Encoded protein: CASSEAGGLNTEAFF. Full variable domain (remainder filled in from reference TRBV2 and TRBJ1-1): EPEVTQTPSHQVTQMGQEVILRCVPISNHLYFYWYRQILGQKVEFLVSFYNNEISEKSEIFDDQFSVERPDGSNFTLKIRSTKLEDSAMYFCASSEAGGLNTEAFFGQGTRLTVV.

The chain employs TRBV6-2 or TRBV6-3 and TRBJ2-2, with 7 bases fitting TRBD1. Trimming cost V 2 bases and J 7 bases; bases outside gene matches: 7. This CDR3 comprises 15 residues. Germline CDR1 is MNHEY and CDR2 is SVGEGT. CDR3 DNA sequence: TGTGCCAGCAGTTACGACAGGACAGGATACGGGGAGCTGTTTTTT. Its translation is CASSYDRTGYGELFF.

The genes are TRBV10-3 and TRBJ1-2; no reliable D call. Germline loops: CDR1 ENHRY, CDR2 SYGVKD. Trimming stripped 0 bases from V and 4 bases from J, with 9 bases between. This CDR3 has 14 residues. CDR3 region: CAISESTGFYGYTF. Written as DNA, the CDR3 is TGTGCCATCAGTGAGTCAACGGGGTTCTATGGCTACACCTTC.

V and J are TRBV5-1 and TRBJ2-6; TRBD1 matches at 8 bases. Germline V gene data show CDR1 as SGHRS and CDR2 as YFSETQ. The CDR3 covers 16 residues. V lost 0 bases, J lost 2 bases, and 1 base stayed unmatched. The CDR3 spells CASSLVQGAGANVLTF. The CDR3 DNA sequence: TGCGCCAGCAGCTTGGTACAGGGGGCTGGGGCCAACGTCCTGACTTTC.

The CDR3 protein is CASSERMEGLGNEQFF. The CDR3 DNA reads as TGTGCCAGCAGCGAGCGAATGGAGGGCCTAGGTAATGAGCAGTTCTTC. This chain links TRBV9 with TRBJ2-1; D perhaps matches TRBD2 (6 bases). CDR3 length: 16 residues. Germline CDR1 and CDR2: SGDLS and YYNGEE. Trimming took off 3 bases at V and 7 bases at J, with 20 bases between the two ends.

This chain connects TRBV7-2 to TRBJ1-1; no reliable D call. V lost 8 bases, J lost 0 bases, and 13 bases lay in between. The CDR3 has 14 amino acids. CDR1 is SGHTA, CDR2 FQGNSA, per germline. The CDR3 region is CASGRGPLNTEAFF. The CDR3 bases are TGTGCCAGCGGCCGCGGGCCTTTGAACACTGAAGCTTTCTTT.

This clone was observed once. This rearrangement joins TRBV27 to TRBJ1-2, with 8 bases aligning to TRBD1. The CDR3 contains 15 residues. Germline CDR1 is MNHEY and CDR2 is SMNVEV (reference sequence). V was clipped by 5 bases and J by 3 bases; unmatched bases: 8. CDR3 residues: CASSHLDRVDYGYTF. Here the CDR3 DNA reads TGTGCCAGCAGTCACTTGGACAGGGTTGACTATGGCTACACCTTC.

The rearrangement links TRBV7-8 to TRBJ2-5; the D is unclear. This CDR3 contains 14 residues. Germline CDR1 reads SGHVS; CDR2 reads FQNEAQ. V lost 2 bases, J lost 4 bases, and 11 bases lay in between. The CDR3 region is CASSLPVVTETQYF. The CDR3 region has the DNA TGTGCCAGCAGCTTACCGGTTGTAACAGAGACCCAGTACTTC.

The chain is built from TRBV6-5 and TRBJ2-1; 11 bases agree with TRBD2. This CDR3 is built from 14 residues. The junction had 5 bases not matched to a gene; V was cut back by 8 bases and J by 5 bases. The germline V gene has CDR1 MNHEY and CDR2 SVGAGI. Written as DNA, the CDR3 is TGTGCCAGCCTCGGGACTAGCGGCCACAATGAGCAGTTCTTC. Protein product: CASLGTSGHNEQFF.

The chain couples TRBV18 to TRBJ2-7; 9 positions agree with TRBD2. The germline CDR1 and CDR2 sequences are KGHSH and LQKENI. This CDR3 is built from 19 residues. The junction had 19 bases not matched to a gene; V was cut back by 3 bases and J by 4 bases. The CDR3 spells CASSPQGLALAAGVYEQYF. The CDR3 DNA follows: TGTGCCAGCTCACCTCAGGGACTAGCCTTGGCCGCGGGAGTTTACGAGCAGTACTTC.

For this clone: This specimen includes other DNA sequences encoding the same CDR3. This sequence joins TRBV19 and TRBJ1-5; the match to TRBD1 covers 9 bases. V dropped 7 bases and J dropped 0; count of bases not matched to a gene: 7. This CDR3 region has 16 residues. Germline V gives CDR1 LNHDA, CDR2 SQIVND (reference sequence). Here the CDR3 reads CASTDRGGYSNQPQHF. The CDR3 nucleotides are TGTGCCAGTACGGACAGGGGTGGGTATAGCAATCAGCCCCAGCATTTT.

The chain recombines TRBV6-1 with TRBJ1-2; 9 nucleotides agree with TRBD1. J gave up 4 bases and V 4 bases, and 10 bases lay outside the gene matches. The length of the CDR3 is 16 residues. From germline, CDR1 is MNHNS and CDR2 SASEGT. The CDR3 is CASSVLGTGFLYGYTF. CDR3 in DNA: TGTGCCAGCAGTGTACTTGGGACAGGGTTCCTCTATGGCTACACCTTC.

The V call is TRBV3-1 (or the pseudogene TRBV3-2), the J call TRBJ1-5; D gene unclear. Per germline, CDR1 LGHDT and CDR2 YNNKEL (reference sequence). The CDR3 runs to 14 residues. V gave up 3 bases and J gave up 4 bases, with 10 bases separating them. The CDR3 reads CASSHGTGNQPQHF. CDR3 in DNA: TGTGCCAGCAGCCACGGCACGGGGAATCAGCCCCAGCATTTT.

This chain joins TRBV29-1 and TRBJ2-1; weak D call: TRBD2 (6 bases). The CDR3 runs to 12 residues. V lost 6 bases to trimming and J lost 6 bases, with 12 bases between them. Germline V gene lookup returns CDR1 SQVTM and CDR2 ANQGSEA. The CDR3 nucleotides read TGCAGCGTCTTACTAGCAACCAATGAGCAGTTCTTC. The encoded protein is CSVLLATNEQFF.

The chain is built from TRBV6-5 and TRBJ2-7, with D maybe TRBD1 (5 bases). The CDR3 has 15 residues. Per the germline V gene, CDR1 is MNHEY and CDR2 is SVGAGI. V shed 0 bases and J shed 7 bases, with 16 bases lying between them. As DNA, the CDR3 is TGTGCCAGCAGTTACTCTCGGATAGGGGCCAGTGAGCAGTACTTC. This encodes CASSYSRIGASEQYF.

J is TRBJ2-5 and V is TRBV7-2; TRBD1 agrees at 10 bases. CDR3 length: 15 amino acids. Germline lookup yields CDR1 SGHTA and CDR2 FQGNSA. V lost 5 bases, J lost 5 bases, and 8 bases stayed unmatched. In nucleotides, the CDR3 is TGTGCCAGCAGCCAATCCTGGGACAGGGGTGAGACCCAGTACTTC. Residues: CASSQSWDRGETQYF. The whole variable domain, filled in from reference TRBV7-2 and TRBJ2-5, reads GAGVSQSPSNKVTEKGKDVELRCDPISGHTALYWYRQSLGQGLEFLIYFQGNSAPDKSGLPSDRFSAERTGGSVSTLTIQRTQQEDSAVYLCASSQSWDRGETQYFGPGTRLLVL.

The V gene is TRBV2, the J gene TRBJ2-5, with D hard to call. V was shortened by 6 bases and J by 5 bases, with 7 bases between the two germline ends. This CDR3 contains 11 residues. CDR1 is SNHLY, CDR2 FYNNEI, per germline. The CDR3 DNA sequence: TGTGCCAGCAGCCCGTTTGAGACCCAGTACTTC. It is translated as CASSPFETQYF.

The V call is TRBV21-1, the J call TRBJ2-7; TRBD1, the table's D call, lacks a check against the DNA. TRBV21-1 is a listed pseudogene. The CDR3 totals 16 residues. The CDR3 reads CASSIGSGQAWGEQYF. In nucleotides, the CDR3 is TGTGCCAGCAGCATAGGATCGGGACAGGCCTGGGGCGAGCAGTACTTC.

This chain's CDR3 is CASSRGASGRRSYEQYF. DNA for the CDR3: TGTGCCAGCAGCCGGGGGGCTAGCGGGAGACGATCCTACGAGCAGTACTTC. This sequence joins TRBV3-1 (or the pseudogene TRBV3-2) and TRBJ2-7; TRBD2 aligns across 10 bases. Looked up from germline, CDR1 is LGHDT and CDR2 is YNNKEL (reference sequence). This CDR3 contains 17 residues. V dropped 4 bases and J dropped 1; count of bases not matched to a gene: 10.

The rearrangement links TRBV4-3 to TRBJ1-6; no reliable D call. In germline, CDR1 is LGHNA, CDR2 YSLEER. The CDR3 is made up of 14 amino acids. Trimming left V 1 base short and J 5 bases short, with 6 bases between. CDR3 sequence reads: CASSQARDNSPLHF. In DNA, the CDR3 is TGCGCCAGCAGCCAAGCTCGGGATAATTCACCCCTCCACTTT.

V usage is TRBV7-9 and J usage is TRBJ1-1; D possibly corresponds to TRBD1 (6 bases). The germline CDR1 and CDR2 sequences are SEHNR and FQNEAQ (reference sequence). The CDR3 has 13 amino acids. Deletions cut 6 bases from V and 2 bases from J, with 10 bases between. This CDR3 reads CASSRQVNTEAFF. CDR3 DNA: TGTGCCAGCAGTCGACAGGTAAACACTGAAGCTTTCTTT.

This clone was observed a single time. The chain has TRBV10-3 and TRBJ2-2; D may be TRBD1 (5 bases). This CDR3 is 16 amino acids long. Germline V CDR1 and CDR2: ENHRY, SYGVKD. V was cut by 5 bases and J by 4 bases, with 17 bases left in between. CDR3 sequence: CAISLYATAGTGELFF. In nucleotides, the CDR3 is TGTGCCATCAGTCTCTATGCGACAGCAGGCACCGGGGAGCTGTTTTTT.

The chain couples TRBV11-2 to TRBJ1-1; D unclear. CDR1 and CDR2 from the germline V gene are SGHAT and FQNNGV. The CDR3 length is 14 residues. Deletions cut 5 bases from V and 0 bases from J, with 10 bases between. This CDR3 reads CASSPSVMNTEAFF. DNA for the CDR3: TGTGCCAGCAGCCCATCAGTCATGAACACTGAAGCTTTCTTT.

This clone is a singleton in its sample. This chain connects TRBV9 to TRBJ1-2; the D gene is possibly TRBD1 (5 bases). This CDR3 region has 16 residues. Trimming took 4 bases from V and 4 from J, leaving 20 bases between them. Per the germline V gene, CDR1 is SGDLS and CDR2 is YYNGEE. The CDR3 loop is CASSPGPARASYGYTF. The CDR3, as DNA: TGTGCCAGCAGCCCAGGTCCCGCCAGGGCAAGCTATGGCTACACCTTC.